This TCR beta chain was identified during a study of cytomegalovirus exposure and HLA in healthy donors. Points from the study as a whole: Subsequent analysis showed first-cohort TCR clusters tending to co-occur in some 120 validation repertoires. Generally TCR sequences proved uncommon, though certain public TCRs appeared in numerous donors. 150 or so TCR beta chains were listed as cytomegalovirus-associated. Accounts indicate the classifier identified cytomegalovirus status with strong specificity and sensitivity.

This clone was seen a single time. Its antigen is currently unknown. The assay was immunoSEQ multiplex PCR, and TCRdb's table has in-frame clones only and misses some. The sample lists a few hundred thousand clones, around 90% occurring once. The CDR3 loop spans 18 amino acids. The germline V gene has CDR1 SGDLS and CDR2 YYNGEE. The V end was cut by 0 bases, the J end by 0 bases, with 16 bases between. Sequencing was carried out using PBMCs. The chain has TRBV9 and TRBJ2-1, with D possibly being TRBD1 or TRBD2 (6 bases each). The receptor's source is a woman younger than 45 in good health and CMV-seronegative. The DNA for the CDR3 is TGTGCCAGCAGCGTAGGGTCAGGGGCGGGACCCTCCTACAATGAGCAGTTCTTC. Translation: CASSVGSGAGPSYNEQFF.